This T cell receptor beta chain was recorded in a study of T-cell memory formation after mild COVID-19. At the level of the study: Largely, the TCR clusters proved donor specific.

TCRdb reprocessed the 5' RACE reads via MiXCR and lists one record per CDR3 protein. The sample shows 270,000 or so distinct CDR3 sequences, about a sixth of them seen only once. Study-wide results and caveats: Contracting clones localized mainly to CM and EM when CD4+ and mainly to EMRA when CD8+. Detection of some responders pre-infection suggested pre-existing cross-reactive memory T cells participated. The study found balanced CD4/CD8 in clones contracting day 15 to 85 and a CD4+ lean in later expanders.

The CDR3 sequence is 10 residues long. Germline-derived CDR1 and CDR2 are SQVTM and ANQGSEA. A note on this clonotype: The target antigen is unknown.

This TCR derives from a man aged 18 to 29 who had mild COVID-19 (a few samples of this study predate the infection). Cell type and time point are not known. Specimen: PBMCs or a T cell subset sorted from them (not recorded which). The V gene is TRBV29-1, the J gene TRBJ2-1; no clear D. The CDR3 spells CSSYYNEQFF. In nucleotides, the CDR3 is TGCAGTTCCTATTACAATGAGCAGTTCTTC.